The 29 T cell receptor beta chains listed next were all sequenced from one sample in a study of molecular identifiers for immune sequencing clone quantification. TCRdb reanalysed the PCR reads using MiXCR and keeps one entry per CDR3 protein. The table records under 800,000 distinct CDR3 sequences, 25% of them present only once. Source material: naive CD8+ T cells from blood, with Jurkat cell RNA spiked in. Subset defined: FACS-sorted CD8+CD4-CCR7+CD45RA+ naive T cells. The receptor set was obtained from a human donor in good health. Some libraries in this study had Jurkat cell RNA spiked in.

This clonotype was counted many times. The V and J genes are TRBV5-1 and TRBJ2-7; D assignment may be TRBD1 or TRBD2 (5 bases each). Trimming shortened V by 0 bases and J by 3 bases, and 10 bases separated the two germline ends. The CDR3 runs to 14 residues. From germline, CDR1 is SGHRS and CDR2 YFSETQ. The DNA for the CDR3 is TGCGCCAGCAGCTTGGTTGGGGGAAACTACGAGCAGTACTTC. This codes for CASSLVGGNYEQYF.

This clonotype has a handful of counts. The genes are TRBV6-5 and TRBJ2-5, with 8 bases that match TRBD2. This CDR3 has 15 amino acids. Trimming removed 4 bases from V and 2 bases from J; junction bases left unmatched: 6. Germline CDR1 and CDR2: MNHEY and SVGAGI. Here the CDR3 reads CASSFFGGEQETQYF. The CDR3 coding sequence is TGTGCCAGCAGTTTTTTCGGGGGGGAACAAGAGACCCAGTACTTC.

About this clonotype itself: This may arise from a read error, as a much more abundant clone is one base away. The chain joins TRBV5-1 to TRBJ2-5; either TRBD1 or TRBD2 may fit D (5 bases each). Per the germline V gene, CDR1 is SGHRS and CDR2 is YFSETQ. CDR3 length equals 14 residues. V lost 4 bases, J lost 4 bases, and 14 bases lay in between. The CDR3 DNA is TGCGCCAGCAGCCTCGGGACGGACTTAGAGACCCAGTACTTC. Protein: CASSLGTDLETQYF.

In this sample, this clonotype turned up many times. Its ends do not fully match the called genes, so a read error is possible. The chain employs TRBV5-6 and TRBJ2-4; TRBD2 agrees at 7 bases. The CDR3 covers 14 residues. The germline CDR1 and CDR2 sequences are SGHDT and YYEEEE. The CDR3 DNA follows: TGTGCCAGCAGCTTGGGACTAGCCCAAAACATTCAGTACTTC. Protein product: CASSLGLAQNIQYF.

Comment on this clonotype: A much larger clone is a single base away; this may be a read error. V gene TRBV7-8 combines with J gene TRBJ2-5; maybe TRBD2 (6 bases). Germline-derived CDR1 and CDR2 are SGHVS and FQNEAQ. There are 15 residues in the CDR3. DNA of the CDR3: TGTGCCAGCAGCTTAGGGGGAGGCTCCCAAGAGCCCCAGTACTTC. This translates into CASSLGGGSQEPQYF.

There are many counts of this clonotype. CDR3 loop: CASSQDELLMNTEAFF. The DNA of the CDR3 is TGCGCCAGCAGCCAAGATGAGCTCCTCATGAACACTGAAGCTTTCTTT. V usage is TRBV4-1 and J usage is TRBJ1-1, with D hard to call. V shed 0 bases and J shed 0 bases, with 11 bases lying between them. Germline V CDR1 and CDR2: MGHRA, YSYEKL. The CDR3 consists of 16 residues.

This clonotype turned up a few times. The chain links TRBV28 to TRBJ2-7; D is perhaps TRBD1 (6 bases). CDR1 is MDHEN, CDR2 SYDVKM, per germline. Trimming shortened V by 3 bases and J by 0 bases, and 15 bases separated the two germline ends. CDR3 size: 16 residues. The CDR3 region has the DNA TGTGCCAGCAGTTTGAAAGGGGGACAAACCTCCTACGAGCAGTACTTC. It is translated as CASSLKGGQTSYEQYF.

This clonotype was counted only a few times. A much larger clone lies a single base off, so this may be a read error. CDR3 bases: TGCGCCAGCAGCCAAAATAGCGGCAGTGAAGCTTTCTTT. Its protein product is CASSQNSGSEAFF. This chain joins TRBV4-3 and TRBJ1-1; D gene uncertain. V lost 2 bases, J lost 7 bases, and 11 bases lay in between. Germline CDR1 reads LGHNA; CDR2 reads YSLEER. This CDR3 comprises 13 residues.

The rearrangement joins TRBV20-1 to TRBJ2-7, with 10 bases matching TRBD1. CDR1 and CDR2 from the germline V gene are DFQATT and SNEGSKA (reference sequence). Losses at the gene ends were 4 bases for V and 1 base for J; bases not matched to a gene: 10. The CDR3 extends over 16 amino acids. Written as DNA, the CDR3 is TGCAGTGCTACCAATTCCGGGACAGGGGCATCCTACGAGCAGTACTTC. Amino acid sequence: CSATNSGTGASYEQYF.

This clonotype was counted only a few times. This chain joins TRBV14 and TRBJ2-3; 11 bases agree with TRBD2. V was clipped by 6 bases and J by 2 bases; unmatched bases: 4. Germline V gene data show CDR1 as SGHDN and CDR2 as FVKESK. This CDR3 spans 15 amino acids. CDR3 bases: TGTGCCAGCAGACGTAGCGGGGGGGTCACAGATACGCAGTATTTT. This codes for CASRRSGGVTDTQYF.

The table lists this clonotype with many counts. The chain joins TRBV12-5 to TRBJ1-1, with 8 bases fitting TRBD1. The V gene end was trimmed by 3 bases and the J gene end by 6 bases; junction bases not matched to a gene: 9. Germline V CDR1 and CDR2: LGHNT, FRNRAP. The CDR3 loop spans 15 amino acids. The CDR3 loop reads CASGLDTGGQAEAFF. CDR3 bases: TGTGCTAGTGGTTTAGATACAGGGGGACAGGCTGAAGCTTTCTTT.

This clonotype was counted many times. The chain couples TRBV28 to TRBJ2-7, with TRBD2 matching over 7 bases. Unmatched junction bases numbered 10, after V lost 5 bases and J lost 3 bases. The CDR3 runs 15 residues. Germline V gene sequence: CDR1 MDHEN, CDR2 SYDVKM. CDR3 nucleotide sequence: TGTGCCAGCAGTCCCGCTAGCGGAGCTCACTACGAGCAGTACTTC. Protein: CASSPASGAHYEQYF.

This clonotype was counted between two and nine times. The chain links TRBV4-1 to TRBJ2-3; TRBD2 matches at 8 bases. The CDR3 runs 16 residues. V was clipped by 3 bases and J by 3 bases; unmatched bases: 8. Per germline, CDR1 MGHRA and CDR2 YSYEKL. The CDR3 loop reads CASSHGGTRVTDTQYF. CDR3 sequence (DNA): TGCGCCAGCAGCCATGGGGGGACTAGGGTTACAGATACGCAGTATTTT.

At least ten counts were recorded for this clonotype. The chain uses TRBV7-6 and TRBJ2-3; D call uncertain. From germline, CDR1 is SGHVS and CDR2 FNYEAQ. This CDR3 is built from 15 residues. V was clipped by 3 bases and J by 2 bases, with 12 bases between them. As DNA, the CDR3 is TGTGCCAGCAGCTTGGTGGCGCGGTCCACAGATACGCAGTATTTT. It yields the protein CASSLVARSTDTQYF.

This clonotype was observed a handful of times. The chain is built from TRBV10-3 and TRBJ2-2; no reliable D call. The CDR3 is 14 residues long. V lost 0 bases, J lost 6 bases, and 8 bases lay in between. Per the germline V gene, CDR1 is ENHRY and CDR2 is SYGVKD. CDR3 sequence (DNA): TGTGCCATCAGTGAGTCGGATCTCTCCGGGGAGCTGTTTTTT. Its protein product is CAISESDLSGELFF.

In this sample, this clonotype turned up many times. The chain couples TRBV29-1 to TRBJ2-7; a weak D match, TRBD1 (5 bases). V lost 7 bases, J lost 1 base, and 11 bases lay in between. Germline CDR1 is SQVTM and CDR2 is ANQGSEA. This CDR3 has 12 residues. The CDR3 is CSAVTESYEQYF. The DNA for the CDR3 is TGCAGCGCCGTGACAGAATCCTACGAGCAGTACTTC.

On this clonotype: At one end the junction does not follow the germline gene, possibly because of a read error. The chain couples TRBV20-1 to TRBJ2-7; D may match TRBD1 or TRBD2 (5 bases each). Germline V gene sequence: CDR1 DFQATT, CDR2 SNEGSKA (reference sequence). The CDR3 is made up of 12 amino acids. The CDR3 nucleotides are TGCAGTGCTAGAGGCCGGGGCTACGGGCAGTACTTC. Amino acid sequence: CSARGRGYGQYF.

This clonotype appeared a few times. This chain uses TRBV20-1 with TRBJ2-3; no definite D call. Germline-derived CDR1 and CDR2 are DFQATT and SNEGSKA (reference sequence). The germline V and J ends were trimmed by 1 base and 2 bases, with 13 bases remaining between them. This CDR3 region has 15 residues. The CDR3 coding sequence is TGCAGTGCTAGAGTTCGTCTGCAGCCCACAGATACGCAGTATTTT. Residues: CSARVRLQPTDTQYF.

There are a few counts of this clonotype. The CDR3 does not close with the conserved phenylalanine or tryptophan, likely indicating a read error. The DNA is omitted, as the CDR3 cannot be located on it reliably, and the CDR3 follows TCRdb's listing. Here the CDR3 reads CASLTLDSRI. This rearrangement joins TRBV5-8 to TRBJ1-2; the table's D call, TRBD1, has no DNA check behind it. The CDR3 is made up of 10 amino acids, end residues included. CDR1 SGHTS and CDR2 YDEGEE come from the germline V gene.

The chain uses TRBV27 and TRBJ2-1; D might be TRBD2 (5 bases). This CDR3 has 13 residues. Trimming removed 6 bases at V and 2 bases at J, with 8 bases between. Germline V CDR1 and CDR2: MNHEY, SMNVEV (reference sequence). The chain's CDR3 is CASREDAYNEQFF. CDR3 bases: TGTGCCAGCAGGGAGGACGCCTACAATGAGCAGTTCTTC.

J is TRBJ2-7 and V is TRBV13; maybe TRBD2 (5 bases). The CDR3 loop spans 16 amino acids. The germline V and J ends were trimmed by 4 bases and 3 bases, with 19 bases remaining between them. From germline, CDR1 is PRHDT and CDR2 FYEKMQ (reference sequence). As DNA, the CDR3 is TGTGCCAGCAGCTCGTCTGACGGGGAAGAGGTCTACGAGCAGTACTTC. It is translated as CASSSSDGEEVYEQYF.

This CDR3 reads CASSYIDSRGRLAGPYEQYF. Written as DNA, the CDR3 is TGTGCCAGCAGTTACATCGATTCCAGGGGGCGGCTAGCGGGCCCCTACGAGCAGTACTTC. The rearrangement uses TRBV6-2 or TRBV6-3 and TRBJ2-7, with D perhaps TRBD1 or TRBD2 (8 bases each). The V and J ends lost 2 bases and 2 bases respectively, with 28 bases between them. Germline-derived CDR1 and CDR2 are MNHEY and SVGEGT. This CDR3 has 20 amino acids.

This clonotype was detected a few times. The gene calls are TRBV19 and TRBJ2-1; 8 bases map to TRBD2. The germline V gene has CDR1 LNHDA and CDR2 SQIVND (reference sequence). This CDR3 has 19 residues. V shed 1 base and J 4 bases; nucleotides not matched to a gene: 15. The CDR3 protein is CASSIVFRVLAGEYNEQFF. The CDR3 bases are TGTGCCAGTAGTATAGTCTTTAGGGTCCTAGCGGGCGAGTACAATGAGCAGTTCTTC.

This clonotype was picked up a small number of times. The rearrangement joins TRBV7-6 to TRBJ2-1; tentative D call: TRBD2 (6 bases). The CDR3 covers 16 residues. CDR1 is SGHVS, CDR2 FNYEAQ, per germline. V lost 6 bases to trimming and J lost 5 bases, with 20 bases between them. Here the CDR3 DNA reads TGTGCCAGCAGTCAAAGGGGACTTACTACGAACAATGAGCAGTTCTTC. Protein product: CASSQRGLTTNNEQFF.

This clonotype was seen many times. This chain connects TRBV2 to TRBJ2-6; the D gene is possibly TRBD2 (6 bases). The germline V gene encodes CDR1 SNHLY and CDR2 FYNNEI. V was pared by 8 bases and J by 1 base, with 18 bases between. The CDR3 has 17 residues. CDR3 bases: TGTGCCAGCGGAACGTCGGGGGTGGGGTCTGGGGCCAACGTCCTGACTTTC. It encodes CASGTSGVGSGANVLTF.

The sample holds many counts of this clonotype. The CDR3 DNA follows: TGTGCCAGCAGATACGTGACAGGGGATACGCAGTATTTT. This encodes CASRYVTGDTQYF. The V and J genes are TRBV6-6 and TRBJ2-3; 7 nucleotides agree with TRBD1. With 6 bases clipped from V and 6 bases from J, the junction kept 6 bases outside the gene matches. Germline V gene data show CDR1 as MNHNY and CDR2 as SVGAGI (reference sequence). The CDR3 has 13 amino acids.

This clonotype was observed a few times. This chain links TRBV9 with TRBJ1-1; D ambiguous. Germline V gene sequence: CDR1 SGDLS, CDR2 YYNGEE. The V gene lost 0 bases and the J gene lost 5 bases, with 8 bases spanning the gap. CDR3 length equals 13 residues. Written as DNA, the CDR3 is TGTGCCAGCAGCGTAGTTGAGGGTACTGAAGCTTTCTTT. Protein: CASSVVEGTEAFF. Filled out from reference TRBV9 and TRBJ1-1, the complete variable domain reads DSGVTQTPKHLITATGQRVTLRCSPRSGDLSVYWYQQSLDQGLQFLIQYYNGEERAKGNILERFSAQQFPDLHSELNLSSLELGDSALYFCASSVVEGTEAFFGQGTRLTVV.

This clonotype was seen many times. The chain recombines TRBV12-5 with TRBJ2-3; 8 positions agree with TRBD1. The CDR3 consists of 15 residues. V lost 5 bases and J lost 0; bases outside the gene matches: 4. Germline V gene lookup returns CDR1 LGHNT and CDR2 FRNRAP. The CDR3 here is CASGPGTGSTDTQYF. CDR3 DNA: TGTGCTAGTGGTCCCGGGACAGGAAGCACAGATACGCAGTATTTT.

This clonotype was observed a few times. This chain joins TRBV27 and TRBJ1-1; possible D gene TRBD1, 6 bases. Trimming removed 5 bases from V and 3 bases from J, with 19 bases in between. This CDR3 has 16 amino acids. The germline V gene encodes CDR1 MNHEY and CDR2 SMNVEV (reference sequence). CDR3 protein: CASSLVTGTTYTEAFF. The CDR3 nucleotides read TGTGCCAGCAGTCTCGTAACCGGGACAACTTACACTGAAGCTTTCTTT.